This passage covers 20 T cell receptor beta chains from one sample sequenced in a study of siplizumab effects on memory and regulatory T cells. Sequencing was performed with immunoSEQ multiplex PCR; in TCRdb, only in-frame clones are kept and a portion is missing. The sample includes about 120,000 clones, around 93% of them seen just once. Specimen: non-Treg CD4+ T cells sorted from blood. The receptors here all came from a human donor in good health.

To note about this clone: The junction departs from germline at one end; a sequencing error may be responsible. V and J are TRBV2 and TRBJ2-1; perhaps D is TRBD1 or TRBD2 (6 bases each). This CDR3 has 14 residues. CDR1 SNHLY and CDR2 FYNNEI come from the germline V gene. The CDR3 is CAGSEVGGGHGQFF. The CDR3, as DNA: TGTGCCGGCAGTGAAGTAGGAGGGGGGCACGGGCAGTTCTTC.

The chain carries TRBV5-1 and TRBJ2-5, with 11 bases fitting TRBD2. J was trimmed by 3 bases and V by 3 bases; bases with no gene match: 4. Looked up from germline, CDR1 is SGHRS and CDR2 is YFSETQ. The CDR3 consists of 15 residues. CDR3 residues: CASSSLAGGKETQYF. The CDR3 DNA follows: TGCGCCAGCAGCTCCCTAGCGGGGGGAAAAGAGACCCAGTACTTC.

The chain uses TRBV12-5 and TRBJ1-1, with D hard to call. V was trimmed by 8 bases and J by 0 bases, leaving 13 bases between them. This CDR3 is 14 amino acids long. Germline values: CDR1 LGHNT, CDR2 FRNRAP. CDR3 loop: CASSWRSMNTEAFF. CDR3 bases: TGTGCTAGTAGTTGGCGGTCAATGAACACTGAAGCTTTCTTT.

The V gene is TRBV7-9, the J gene TRBJ2-2, with 10 bases matching TRBD1. Germline CDR1 SEHNR, CDR2 FQNEAQ (reference sequence). The CDR3 has 16 residues. J gave up 7 bases and V 5 bases, and 10 bases lay outside the gene matches. The CDR3 loop reads CASSPRTGGWIGELFF. Here the CDR3 DNA reads TGTGCCAGCAGCCCCCGGACAGGGGGGTGGATCGGGGAGCTGTTTTTT.

This chain joins TRBV25-1 and TRBJ2-2; D is uncertain. V lost 1 base and J 6 bases, leaving 6 bases between the germline ends. From germline, CDR1 is MGHDK and CDR2 SYGVNS. The CDR3 is 13 residues long. Here the CDR3 DNA reads TGTGCCAGCAGTGAATTTGGTCCCGGGGAGCTGTTTTTT. It is translated as CASSEFGPGELFF.

The chain recombines TRBV6-4 with TRBJ1-3; no firm D call. CDR3 size: 15 residues. Trimming pared 8 bases from V and 0 bases from J, leaving 14 bases between. Germline V gene lookup returns CDR1 MRHNA and CDR2 SNTAGT. CDR3 in amino acids: CASESQARSGNTIYF. CDR3 bases: TGTGCCAGCGAGTCCCAAGCCCGCTCTGGAAACACCATATATTTT.

V and J are TRBV18 and TRBJ1-5; no definite D call. CDR3 length equals 14 residues. Germline CDR1 is KGHSH and CDR2 is LQKENI. V was shortened by 5 bases and J by 5 bases, with 13 bases between the two germline ends. CDR3 DNA sequence: TGTGCCAGCTCATGGACGGGATCCGATCAGCCCCAGCATTTT. Residues: CASSWTGSDQPQHF.

The chain recombines TRBV4-1 with TRBJ2-3; possible D gene TRBD2, 5 bases. The CDR3 has 16 residues. Trimming took off 1 base at V and 1 base at J, with 12 bases between the two ends. Germline CDR1 is MGHRA and CDR2 is YSYEKL. The CDR3 DNA reads as TGCGCCAGCAGCCAAGGTCTAGCCGCAGGCACAGATACGCAGTATTTT. It codes for CASSQGLAAGTDTQYF.

This sequence joins TRBV29-1 and TRBJ1-1; D ambiguous. The CDR3 is made up of 12 amino acids. V lost 4 bases to trimming and J lost 4 bases, with 10 bases between them. Germline V CDR1 and CDR2: SQVTM, ANQGSEA. CDR3 nucleotide sequence: TGCAGCGTTGGGGCGGGAGCCACTGAAGCTTTCTTT. The encoded protein is CSVGAGATEAFF. The whole variable domain, filled in from reference TRBV29-1 and TRBJ1-1, reads SAVISQKPSRDICQRGTSLTIQCQVDSQVTMMFWYRQQPGQSLTLIATANQGSEATYESGFVIDKFPISRPNLTFSTLTVSNMSPEDSSIYLCSVGAGATEAFFGQGTRLTVV.

This clone has a handful of counts. This chain uses TRBV28 with TRBJ1-2; D is possibly TRBD1 (5 bases). With 5 bases removed from V and 8 bases from J, the gap between germline ends came to 18 bases. Looked up from germline, CDR1 is MDHEN and CDR2 is SYDVKM. The CDR3 loop spans 14 amino acids. The CDR3 loop reads CASSPIGGERGYTF. CDR3 nucleotide sequence: TGTGCCAGCAGTCCCATAGGAGGGGAGAGGGGCTACACCTTC.

This sequence joins TRBV19 and TRBJ2-1, with a weak D call TRBD1 (6 bases). Germline V CDR1 and CDR2: LNHDA, SQIVND (reference sequence). Trimming shortened V by 4 bases and J by 4 bases, and 23 bases separated the two germline ends. The CDR3 runs to 18 residues. CDR3 residues: CASSRGTTGLIFYNEQFF. The CDR3 region has the DNA TGTGCCAGTAGTAGGGGTACCACAGGGCTGATTTTTTACAATGAGCAGTTCTTC.

The V call is TRBV9, the J call TRBJ2-2, with a possible D match to TRBD2 (5 bases). The V gene's germline CDR1 is SGDLS and CDR2 YYNGEE. This CDR3 has 13 residues. V was trimmed by 4 bases and J by 5 bases, leaving 9 bases between them. As DNA, the CDR3 is TGTGCCAGCAGCCCTCGCGGGACCGGGGAGCTGTTTTTT. Protein: CASSPRGTGELFF. Variable domain in full (rest from reference TRBV9 and TRBJ2-2): DSGVTQTPKHLITATGQRVTLRCSPRSGDLSVYWYQQSLDQGLQFLIQYYNGEERAKGNILERFSAQQFPDLHSELNLSSLELGDSALYFCASSPRGTGELFFGEGSRLTVL.

V gene TRBV14 combines with J gene TRBJ1-4, with a possible D match to TRBD1 (6 bases). V was cut by 5 bases and J by 5 bases, with 15 bases left in between. The CDR3 loop spans 15 amino acids. Germline V CDR1 and CDR2: SGHDN, FVKESK. CDR3 DNA: TGTGCCAGCAGCAGAAACAGGGTTCAAAATGAAAAACTGTTTTTT. This sequence encodes CASSRNRVQNEKLFF.

In DNA, the CDR3 is TGTGCCAGCAGCTTCATGACAGGGGGGCAGTACTTC. It specifies CASSFMTGGQYF. V gene TRBV7-2 combines with J gene TRBJ2-7; 9 nucleotides match TRBD1. The CDR3 is made up of 12 amino acids. Germline CDR1 SGHTA, CDR2 FQGNSA. The V and J ends lost 3 bases and 9 bases, in that order; junction bases with no gene match: 3.

This chain joins TRBV7-9 and TRBJ2-7; D is unresolved. The V and J ends lost 5 bases and 6 bases respectively, with 11 bases between them. There are 12 residues in the CDR3. In germline, CDR1 is SEHNR, CDR2 FQNEAQ (reference sequence). CDR3 region: CASSPETGEQYF. CDR3 DNA: TGTGCCAGCAGCCCCGAGACGGGCGAGCAGTACTTC.

The chain joins TRBV7-9 to TRBJ1-2; tentatively, D is TRBD1 (5 bases). With 4 bases removed from V and 8 bases from J, the gap between germline ends came to 8 bases. CDR3 length: 11 amino acids. Germline-derived CDR1 and CDR2 are SEHNR and FQNEAQ (reference sequence). The CDR3, as DNA: TGTGCCAGCAGCTCCAGGGAGGGCTACACCTTC. Protein product: CASSSREGYTF. The variable domain in full, with the rest retrieved from reference TRBV7-9 and TRBJ1-2, is DTGVSQNPRHKITKRGQNVTFRCDPISEHNRLYWYRQTLGQGPEFLTYFQNEAQLEKSRLLSDRFSAERPKGSFSTLEIQRTEQGDSAMYLCASSSREGYTFGSGTRLTVV.

This chain connects TRBV11-2 to TRBJ2-2; D remains ambiguous. This CDR3 region has 15 residues. CDR1 and CDR2 from the germline V gene are SGHAT and FQNNGV. V lost 2 bases, J lost 2 bases, and 9 bases lay in between. In nucleotides, the CDR3 is TGTGCCAGCAGCTTAACCAAGGGAAACACCGGGGAGCTGTTTTTT. The encoded protein is CASSLTKGNTGELFF.

Only one count was recorded for this clone. The V gene is TRBV28, the J gene TRBJ2-3; D could derive from TRBD1 or TRBD2 (5 bases each). The CDR3 runs 16 residues. Trimming removed 6 bases from V and 2 bases from J, with 18 bases in between. Germline lookup yields CDR1 MDHEN and CDR2 SYDVKM. CDR3 sequence (DNA): TGTGCCAGCAGCCGTAACCTCCGGGGCTACACAGATACGCAGTATTTT. Its translation: CASSRNLRGYTDTQYF.

This clone was observed a single time. The chain links TRBV28 to TRBJ2-5; no definite D call. Trimming left V 3 bases short and J 5 bases short, with 7 bases between. The CDR3 has 12 residues. The germline CDR1 and CDR2 sequences are MDHEN and SYDVKM. The CDR3 DNA is TGTGCCAGCAGTTTCTCATCCGAGACCCAGTACTTC. Encoded protein: CASSFSSETQYF.

The chain uses TRBV19 and TRBJ2-5; D ambiguous. The CDR3 sequence is 12 residues long. The V end was cut by 4 bases, the J end by 2 bases, with 5 bases between. CDR1 and CDR2 from the germline V gene are LNHDA and SQIVND (reference sequence). The CDR3 sequence is CASSRKQETQYF. CDR3 nucleotide sequence: TGTGCCAGTAGTAGAAAGCAAGAGACCCAGTACTTC.